The 11 T cell receptor beta chains presented below share a single source sample, sequenced in a study of T cell responses to AZD1222 COVID-19 vaccine. TCRdb's copy holds only in-frame clones and misses some; the assay was immunoSEQ multiplex PCR. Of some 86,000 clones detected, 80% appear once; the ten largest clones hold less than 25%. The specimen comprised peripheral blood, sampled on day 0 of AZD1222 vaccination. The receptors stem from an adult in good health.

The chain uses TRBV5-8 and TRBJ2-3; the D is unclear. Germline loops: CDR1 SGHTS, CDR2 YDEGEE. Trimming took off 4 bases at V and 3 bases at J, with 18 bases between the two ends. CDR3 length: 16 residues. CDR3 nucleotide sequence: TGTGCCAGCAGCCGTGCCGGGCAAGCGAGTACAGATACGCAGTATTTT. As protein: CASSRAGQASTDTQYF.

The CDR3 is CAWARARNPSLHF. The CDR3 region has the DNA TGTGCCTGGGCACGGGCCCGGAATCCGTCCCTCCACTTT. The chain combines TRBV30 with TRBJ1-6, with unresolved D. The CDR3 runs 13 residues. V was trimmed by 5 bases and J by 14 bases, leaving 19 bases between them. Germline lookup yields CDR1 GTSNPN and CDR2 SVGIG (reference sequence). The entire variable domain, with the rest obtained from reference TRBV30 and TRBJ1-6, is as follows: SQTIHQWPATLVQPVGSPLSLECTVEGTSNPNLYWYRQAAGRGLQLLFYSVGIGQISSEVPQNLSASRPQDRQFILSSKKLLLSDSGFYLCAWARARNPSLHFGNGTRLTVT.

The chain links TRBV6-2 or TRBV6-3 to TRBJ1-1, with 7 bases that match TRBD1. CDR3 size: 16 residues. The V gene's germline CDR1 is MNHEY and CDR2 SVGEGT. Unmatched junction bases numbered 17, after V lost 8 bases and J lost 5 bases. The CDR3 loop is CASGLRGQLERTEAFF. CDR3 bases: TGTGCCAGCGGCCTTCGGGGACAGTTGGAAAGAACTGAAGCTTTCTTT.

This sequence joins TRBV5-8 and TRBJ1-4; D is possibly TRBD1 (6 bases). Germline CDR1 is SGHTS and CDR2 is YDEGEE. This CDR3 contains 13 residues. V lost 4 bases, J lost 4 bases, and 8 bases lay in between. The chain's CDR3 is CASSGGLNEKLFF. CDR3 bases: TGTGCCAGCAGCGGGGGCCTTAATGAAAAACTGTTTTTT.

The chain joins TRBV11-2 to TRBJ2-1; D remains ambiguous. Germline CDR1 is SGHAT and CDR2 is FQNNGV. V was clipped by 8 bases and J by 6 bases, with 8 bases between them. The CDR3 length is 11 residues. CDR3 sequence (DNA): TGTGCCAGCGGACGTAGCAATGAGCAGTTCTTC. This gives the protein CASGRSNEQFF.

The chain employs TRBV5-1 and TRBJ1-4; weak D call: TRBD1 (5 bases). Germline values: CDR1 SGHRS, CDR2 YFSETQ. The CDR3 sequence is 14 residues long. V was shortened by 1 base and J by 5 bases, with 9 bases between the two germline ends. This CDR3 is CASSLPGSNEKLFF. CDR3 nucleotide sequence: TGCGCCAGCAGCTTGCCAGGGAGCAATGAAAAACTGTTTTTT. Full variable domain (rest looked up from reference TRBV5-1 and TRBJ1-4): KAGVTQTPRYLIKTRGQQVTLSCSPISGHRSVSWYQQTPGQGLQFLFEYFSETQRNKGNFPGRFSGRQFSNSRSEMNVSTLELGDSALYLCASSLPGSNEKLFFGSGTQLSVL.

The chain couples TRBV18 to TRBJ2-3; D tentatively fits TRBD1 or TRBD2 (6 bases each). CDR3 length: 14 residues. The germline V and J ends were trimmed by 0 bases and 6 bases, with 10 bases remaining between them. CDR1 and CDR2 from the germline V gene are KGHSH and LQKENI. In DNA, the CDR3 is TGTGCCAGCTCACCACCGACTAGGGGGGATACGCAGTATTTT. The encoded protein is CASSPPTRGDTQYF.

The gene calls are TRBV2 and TRBJ1-5; TRBD1 is a possible D gene (5 bases). From germline, CDR1 is SNHLY and CDR2 FYNNEI. The CDR3 loop spans 14 amino acids. V gave up 6 bases and J gave up 0 bases, with 9 bases separating them. In nucleotides, the CDR3 is TGTGCCAGCAGCGACAGTAATAGCAATCAGCCCCAGCATTTT. Encoded protein: CASSDSNSNQPQHF.

The chain carries TRBV3-1 (or the pseudogene TRBV3-2) and TRBJ1-3, with no clear D. This CDR3 has 15 residues. V lost 5 bases to trimming and J lost 5 bases, with 16 bases between them. Germline CDR1 LGHDT, CDR2 YNNKEL (reference sequence). As DNA, the CDR3 is TGTGCCAGCAGCAGATCACTTCACGCACGAAACACCATATATTTT. Translation gives CASSRSLHARNTIYF.

V is TRBV18 and J is TRBJ1-5; no firm D call. This CDR3 spans 13 amino acids. Trimming removed 3 bases at V and 5 bases at J, with 8 bases between. Germline CDR1 and CDR2: KGHSH and LQKENI. CDR3 in DNA: TGTGCCAGCTCACCCGACACCGATCAGCCCCAGCATTTT. It translates to CASSPDTDQPQHF.

The chain has TRBV28 and TRBJ1-6, with D uncertain. Germline-derived CDR1 and CDR2 are MDHEN and SYDVKM. This CDR3 spans 15 amino acids. Trimming cost V 2 bases and J 10 bases, with 15 bases left between them. CDR3 protein: CASSLNLALRSPLHF. The CDR3 bases are TGTGCCAGCAGTTTAAACCTAGCCCTCCGGTCACCCCTCCACTTT.